These 25 T cell receptor beta chains originate from one sample sequenced in a study of response to subunit inactivated influenza vaccine. TCRdb re-called the RT-PCR reads through MiXCR, storing one row per CDR3 protein. The data contain more than 450,000 distinct CDR3 sequences, about an eighth of them singletons. Sequencing was performed on PBMCs from blood, taken on the day of vaccination. These receptors originate from a man in his fifties who received an inactivated influenza vaccine.

This clonotype was seen at least ten times. This chain connects TRBV12-3 or TRBV12-4 to TRBJ1-2; TRBD1 might be the D (5 bases). The CDR3 runs to 15 residues. V lost 6 bases and J 8 bases, leaving 22 bases between the germline ends. The CDR3 DNA sequence: TGTGCCAGCAGGGACACCCGGGAGGAAGCGGAGGGCTACACCTTC. It yields the protein CASRDTREEAEGYTF.

This clonotype was observed a few times. The J gene is TRBJ1-3, the V gene TRBV6-1; D gene unclear. This CDR3 spans 17 amino acids. The germline V gene has CDR1 MNHNS and CDR2 SASEGT. V shed 5 bases and J shed 7 bases, with 24 bases lying between them. Here the CDR3 DNA reads TGTGCCAGCAGTCCCTTGTGGACCACTGAAATTGGGAACACCATATATTTT. It translates to CASSPLWTTEIGNTIYF.

This clonotype was recorded only once. The chain employs TRBV20-1 and TRBJ2-1, with a possible D match to TRBD2 (6 bases). Trimming shortened V by 0 bases and J by 7 bases, and 19 bases separated the two germline ends. Germline V gene data show CDR1 as DFQATT and CDR2 as SNEGSKA (reference sequence). The CDR3 is made up of 16 amino acids. The CDR3 here is CSARERPGGFGNEQFF. The DNA of the CDR3 is TGCAGTGCTAGAGAGAGACCCGGGGGATTTGGAAATGAGCAGTTCTTC.

This clonotype has just a few counts. This sequence joins TRBV15 and TRBJ2-3; the D gene is possibly TRBD1 (6 bases). This CDR3 has 14 residues. The germline CDR1 and CDR2 sequences are LNHNV and YYDKDF (reference sequence). Trimming pared 4 bases from V and 2 bases from J, leaving 10 bases between. The CDR3, as DNA: TGTGCCACCAGCACATACAGGGTCACAGATACGCAGTATTTT. This gives the protein CATSTYRVTDTQYF.

Many counts were recorded for this clonotype. The rearrangement uses TRBV3-1 and TRBJ2-7, with unresolved D. The CDR3 is 13 amino acids. Germline lookup yields CDR1 LGHDT and CDR2 YNNKEL (reference sequence). The ends were cut back, 0 bases at V and 0 bases at J, with 3 bases in the middle. DNA of the CDR3: TGTGCCAGCAGCCAAGATCACTCCTACGAGCAGTACTTC. As protein: CASSQDHSYEQYF.

This clonotype showed up just a few times. The chain has TRBV7-9 and TRBJ2-3; no definite D call. This CDR3 region has 14 residues. Germline assignment: CDR1 SEHNR and CDR2 FQNEAQ (reference sequence). The V and J ends lost 0 bases and 8 bases respectively, with 12 bases between them. CDR3 sequence reads: CASSLAGKGVTQYF. The CDR3 coding sequence is TGTGCCAGCAGCTTAGCGGGGAAAGGAGTTACGCAGTATTTT.

This clonotype was detected only a few times. The J gene is TRBJ2-1, the V gene TRBV4-3, with 10 bases lining up with TRBD1. CDR1 and CDR2 from the germline V gene are LGHNA and YSLEER. With 0 bases clipped from V and 4 bases from J, the junction kept 3 bases outside the gene matches. The CDR3 length is 16 residues. CDR3 protein: CASSQDRTGGYNEQFF. DNA of the CDR3: TGCGCCAGCAGCCAAGATCGGACAGGGGGGTACAATGAGCAGTTCTTC.

There are a few counts of this clonotype. CDR3 sequence: CASTTLLETGGYGYTF. DNA for the CDR3: TGTGCCAGCACCACTTTATTGGAAACAGGGGGCTATGGCTACACCTTC. The chain is built from TRBV12-3 or TRBV12-4 and TRBJ1-2; 8 nucleotides line up with TRBD1. J was trimmed by 4 bases and V by 7 bases; bases with no gene match: 14. The CDR3 length is 16 residues.

This clonotype was found many times. The chain combines TRBV6-5 with TRBJ2-7; D might be TRBD1 (6 bases). CDR1 is MNHEY, CDR2 SVGAGI, per germline. The V end lost 0 bases, the J end lost 1 base, and 7 bases lay between the germline ends. The CDR3 covers 14 residues. The CDR3 sequence is CASSYSRGSYEQYF. For the CDR3, the DNA is TGTGCCAGCAGTTACTCAAGGGGGTCCTACGAGCAGTACTTC.

The chain employs TRBV3-1 and TRBJ2-5; TRBD1 or TRBD2 may be the D gene (5 bases each). V was pared by 0 bases and J by 3 bases, with 11 bases between. Germline V gene data show CDR1 as LGHDT and CDR2 as YNNKEL (reference sequence). The CDR3 runs to 15 residues. In DNA, the CDR3 is TGTGCCAGCAGCCAAGAGGGACGGGTTGAAGAGACCCAGTACTTC. Its translation is CASSQEGRVEETQYF.

This clonotype appeared many times. This rearrangement joins TRBV6-1 to TRBJ2-1, with 9 bases identical to TRBD2. The CDR3 covers 15 residues. V lost 8 bases and J lost 8; bases outside the gene matches: 13. CDR1 and CDR2 (germline): MNHNS, SASEGT. Written as DNA, the CDR3 is TGTGCCAGCGGGCTAGGTAGCGGGAGTATGGATGAGCAGTTCTTC. It translates to CASGLGSGSMDEQFF.

This clonotype was seen repeatedly, ten times or more. V is TRBV7-8 and J is TRBJ1-1, with TRBD1 identical over 8 bases. J gave up 1 base and V 3 bases, and 4 bases lay outside the gene matches. CDR3 length: 15 amino acids. The germline gives CDR1 SGHVS, CDR2 FQNEAQ. The CDR3 region is CASSFTDRGNTEAFF. In DNA, the CDR3 is TGTGCCAGCAGCTTCACCGACAGGGGGAACACTGAAGCTTTCTTT.

V gene TRBV29-1 combines with J gene TRBJ2-5; 8 bases are a match to TRBD1. The germline V gene has CDR1 SQVTM and CDR2 ANQGSEA. V was clipped by 6 bases and J by 5 bases; unmatched bases: 8. The CDR3 covers 13 residues. DNA of the CDR3: TGCAGCGTAGACCAGGGGGCACGGGAGACCCAGTACTTC. This sequence encodes CSVDQGARETQYF.

This clonotype was counted a few times. V and J are TRBV20-1 and TRBJ1-5, with D tentatively TRBD1 (6 bases). The CDR3 is made up of 15 amino acids. CDR1 is DFQATT and CDR2 is SNEGSKA in the germline V gene (reference sequence). V lost 5 bases and J lost 7, with 21 bases in between. The CDR3 region has the DNA TGCAGTGCTCCCGCCCTCGACAGGCTGAAACAGCCCCAGCATTTT. It translates to CSAPALDRLKQPQHF.

V usage is TRBV6-1 and J usage is TRBJ1-5; 8 bases are shared with TRBD1. Germline loops: CDR1 MNHNS, CDR2 SASEGT. Unmatched junction bases numbered 7, after V lost 4 bases and J lost 2 bases. CDR3 length equals 16 residues. The DNA of the CDR3 is TGTGCCAGCAGTGCTAACACAGGGGGAGGCAATCAGCCCCAGCATTTT. Translated: CASSANTGGGNQPQHF.

This clonotype was observed at least ten times. The rearrangement joins TRBV7-2 to TRBJ2-7, with 9 bases fitting TRBD1. V lost 1 base to trimming and J lost 3 bases; unmatched junction nucleotides: 4. Germline CDR1 SGHTA, CDR2 FQGNSA. CDR3 size: 15 residues. CDR3 loop: CASSLGGTGNYEQYF. CDR3 DNA sequence: TGTGCCAGCAGCTTAGGCGGGACAGGGAACTACGAGCAGTACTTC.

The sample holds many counts of this clonotype. This chain connects TRBV25-1 to TRBJ2-3; 7 bases agree with TRBD2. The CDR3 is made up of 14 amino acids. J gave up 1 base and V 3 bases, and 1 base lay outside the gene matches. Germline V gene sequence: CDR1 MGHDK, CDR2 SYGVNS. The CDR3 reads CASSDRGGTDTQYF. The CDR3 nucleotides read TGTGCCAGCAGTGACCGGGGGGGCACAGATACGCAGTATTTT.

The chain links TRBV6-5 to TRBJ2-5; 8 bases align to TRBD1. The CDR3 consists of 15 residues. V shed 4 bases and J 7 bases; nucleotides not matched to a gene: 11. Germline V CDR1 and CDR2: MNHEY, SVGAGI. The CDR3, as DNA: TGTGCCAGCAGTTCCACGGGACAGGAGCCGCGGACCCAGTACTTC. It translates to CASSSTGQEPRTQYF.

This clonotype was counted only a few times. The CDR3 DNA reads TGCGCCAGCAGTGAGTCGAAAGGGGTAAAGGTGTACTTC. Translating gives CASSESKGVKVYF. The J gene is TRBJ2-7, the V gene TRBV10-2; the D gene is possibly TRBD1 (5 bases). V dropped 0 bases and J dropped 12 bases, with 15 bases sitting between them. The CDR3 runs to 13 residues. CDR1 WSHSY and CDR2 SAAADI come from the germline V gene.

This chain joins TRBV20-1 and TRBJ2-7; 7 nucleotides agree with TRBD2. Losses at the gene ends were 6 bases for V and 2 bases for J; bases not matched to a gene: 13. The length of the CDR3 is 15 residues. Germline V gene sequence: CDR1 DFQATT, CDR2 SNEGSKA (reference sequence). For the CDR3, the DNA is TGCAGTGCCGTTGGGACTACAGGATATACCTACGAGCAGTACTTC. Translating gives CSAVGTTGYTYEQYF.

This rearrangement joins TRBV9 to TRBJ2-3; D might be TRBD1 (6 bases). The germline CDR1 and CDR2 sequences are SGDLS and YYNGEE. The CDR3 extends over 13 amino acids. Trimming removed 4 bases at V and 7 bases at J, with 13 bases between. In DNA, the CDR3 is TGTGCCAGCAGCATTTATCAGGGGAATACGCAGTATTTT. It encodes CASSIYQGNTQYF.

This clonotype has ten or more counts. The chain recombines TRBV11-2 with TRBJ2-2; 8 nucleotides line up with TRBD1. CDR3 length equals 14 residues. Germline V CDR1 and CDR2: SGHAT, FQNNGV. The V segment lost 10 bases and the J segment 0 bases; nucleotides outside the gene matches: 4. DNA for the CDR3: TGTGCCACCGCAGGGGGCCCGAACACCGGGGAGCTGTTTTTT. It yields the protein CATAGGPNTGELFF.

This clonotype has more than one count but fewer than ten. The chain has TRBV28 and TRBJ2-1, with 7 bases aligning to TRBD2. V shed 6 bases, J shed 1 base, and the junction held 6 bases outside the gene matches. The CDR3 extends over 15 amino acids. CDR1 MDHEN and CDR2 SYDVKM come from the germline V gene. CDR3 sequence reads: CASSYTGLSYNEQFF. DNA of the CDR3: TGTGCCAGCAGCTACACGGGACTATCCTACAATGAGCAGTTCTTC.

This chain uses TRBV28 with TRBJ2-7, with D possibly being TRBD1 (5 bases). The CDR3 contains 14 residues. CDR1 and CDR2 from the germline V gene are MDHEN and SYDVKM. The germline V and J ends were trimmed by 6 bases and 4 bases, with 16 bases remaining between them. DNA for the CDR3: TGTGCCAGCAGACTGTCCGGGCAGGGATACGAGCAGTACTTC. Translation gives CASRLSGQGYEQYF.

The rearrangement joins TRBV29-1 to TRBJ2-1; D possibly matches TRBD1 or TRBD2 (6 bases each). The CDR3 loop spans 14 amino acids. CDR1 and CDR2 (germline): SQVTM, ANQGSEA. V was pared by 5 bases and J by 7 bases, with 18 bases between. CDR3 sequence (DNA): TGCAGCGTTTTAATAGGCCGAGGGGGGAATGAGCAGTTCTTC. It is translated as CSVLIGRGGNEQFF.